The next 9 T cell receptor beta chains were all read from a single sample in a study of T-cell reconstitution after alpha-beta-depleted transplantation in children. Unique molecular identifiers were incorporated into the prepared TCRbeta library. TCRdb re-called the PCR reads through MiXCR, storing one row per CDR3 protein. The table has 210,000 or so distinct CDR3 sequences, about 11% seen once; the top ten hold 28%. Sequenced here: PBMCs, sampled before TCRalphabeta/CD19-depleted stem cell transplant. These receptors were obtained from a child less than two years old with acute myeloid leukemia, due to receive a stem cell transplant.

In regard to this clonotype: A much larger clonotype is one base distant, so this may be a read error. This sequence joins TRBV24-1 and TRBJ1-5, with unresolved D. Germline V gene sequence: CDR1 KGHDR, CDR2 SFDVKD. This CDR3 is 13 amino acids long. CDR3 loop: CATSSKSNQPHHF. The CDR3 nucleotides are TGTGCCACCAGTTCTAAAAGCAATCAGCCCCATCATTTT.

Many counts were recorded for this clonotype. The V and J genes are TRBV20-1 and TRBJ2-1; D unclear. The CDR3 contains 12 residues. Trimming pared 3 bases from V and 5 bases from J, leaving 8 bases between. CDR1 DFQATT and CDR2 SNEGSKA come from the germline V gene (reference sequence). CDR3 nucleotide sequence: TGCAGTGCTAGCCTAGTAGACAATGAGCAGTTCTTC. Its protein is CSASLVDNEQFF.

This chain uses TRBV29-1 with TRBJ2-3; 11 nucleotides match TRBD2. Germline assignment: CDR1 SQVTM and CDR2 ANQGSEA. This CDR3 comprises 14 residues. Germline trimming cut 7 bases from V and 0 bases from J; bases unmatched to any gene: 3. CDR3 protein: CSGTSGWSTDTQYF. Written as DNA, the CDR3 is TGCAGCGGGACTAGCGGGTGGAGCACAGATACGCAGTATTTT.

This clonotype was seen ten or more times. The chain couples TRBV28 to TRBJ2-1; D ambiguous. With 5 bases removed from V and 5 bases from J, the gap between germline ends came to 19 bases. CDR1 is MDHEN, CDR2 SYDVKM, per germline. The CDR3 loop spans 16 amino acids. Here the CDR3 DNA reads TGTGCCAGCAGTCAAACCCCAGAGTGGCGTAACAATGAGCAGTTCTTC. Protein: CASSQTPEWRNNEQFF.

This clonotype was counted ten times or more. V and J are TRBV5-6 and TRBJ1-2, with D maybe TRBD1 (6 bases). The CDR3 spans 16 residues. V lost 6 bases and J lost 4, with 22 bases in between. Germline V gives CDR1 SGHDT, CDR2 YYEEEE. The CDR3 region is CASNFFGTGQLYGYTF. DNA for the CDR3: TGTGCCAGCAACTTTTTCGGGACCGGACAGCTCTATGGCTACACCTTC.

This clonotype has at least ten counts. The rearrangement uses TRBV7-2 and TRBJ1-4; the D gene is possibly TRBD1 (5 bases). The CDR3 is made up of 15 amino acids. Trimming removed 3 bases at V and 3 bases at J, with 11 bases between. Germline loops: CDR1 SGHTA, CDR2 FQGNSA. The CDR3 DNA reads TGTGCCAGCAGCTTTCAGGGAGGGCCTAATGAAAAACTGTTTTTT. This codes for CASSFQGGPNEKLFF.

This clonotype was observed many times. This sequence joins TRBV6-2 or TRBV6-3 and TRBJ2-7; D perhaps matches TRBD2 (6 bases). Looked up from germline, CDR1 is MNHEY and CDR2 is SVGEGT. The CDR3 is 14 amino acids. V gave up 3 bases and J gave up 3 bases, with 12 bases separating them. The DNA for the CDR3 is TGTGCCAGCAGTTATAGGGCGGGGAGCTACGAGCAGTACTTC. Encoded protein: CASSYRAGSYEQYF.

This clonotype was detected ten times or more. CDR3 protein: CASKHGGTAEAFF. The CDR3, as DNA: TGTGCCAGCAAACACGGGGGAACGGCTGAAGCTTTCTTT. V gene TRBV12-3 or TRBV12-4 combines with J gene TRBJ1-1, with a weak D call TRBD1 (5 bases). V lost 7 bases, J lost 6 bases, and 15 bases lay in between. This CDR3 contains 13 residues.

This clonotype showed up just a few times. The chain carries TRBV10-2 and TRBJ2-2; the D is unclear. Looked up from germline, CDR1 is WSHSY and CDR2 is SAAADI. V was shortened by 6 bases and J by 7 bases, with 6 bases between the two germline ends. This CDR3 has 11 residues. The CDR3 nucleotides are TGCGCCAGCAGCCGCATCGGGGAGCTGTTTTTT. This codes for CASSRIGELFF.